A single sample is the source of the 3 T cell receptor beta chains below, sequenced in a study of blood T cells in healthy people across ages. The authors ran a second PCR of roughly 6 to 12 cycles using a sample-barcoded 5' primer and a J-beta primer mix. One entry per CDR3 protein, called by TCRdb with MiXCR from the 5' RACE reads. The repertoire holds around 790,000 distinct CDR3 sequences, with around 45% as singletons. Sequencing was performed on blood. These receptors were obtained from a man aged 55 to 70 in good health.

In this sample, this clonotype turned up once. This chain connects TRBV27 to TRBJ1-1; D possibly corresponds to TRBD1 (5 bases). The V and J ends lost 3 bases and 9 bases respectively, with 17 bases between them. Germline values: CDR1 MNHEY, CDR2 SMNVEV (reference sequence). The CDR3 runs 14 residues. For the CDR3, the DNA is TGTGCCAGCAGTTTGAGGGGTTGGAGGATACAAGCTTTCTTT. It translates to CASSLRGWRIQAFF.

The table lists this clonotype with many counts. The chain carries TRBV27 and TRBJ1-4; 10 bases match TRBD1. The germline CDR1 and CDR2 sequences are MNHEY and SMNVEV (reference sequence). Losses at the gene ends were 5 bases for V and 7 bases for J; bases not matched to a gene: 7. The CDR3 is made up of 15 amino acids. CDR3 loop: CASSKGTGDSEKLFF. The CDR3 DNA reads as TGTGCCAGCAGTAAAGGGACAGGGGATAGTGAAAAACTGTTTTTT.

This clonotype was detected only a few times. This CDR3 reads CSASQNNEQFF. The CDR3, as DNA: TGCAGTGCTAGTCAAAACAATGAGCAGTTCTTC. The chain has TRBV20-1 and TRBJ2-1; D remains ambiguous. Trimming left V 3 bases short and J 5 bases short, with 5 bases between. The CDR3 is 11 amino acids. Germline V gives CDR1 DFQATT, CDR2 SNEGSKA (reference sequence).